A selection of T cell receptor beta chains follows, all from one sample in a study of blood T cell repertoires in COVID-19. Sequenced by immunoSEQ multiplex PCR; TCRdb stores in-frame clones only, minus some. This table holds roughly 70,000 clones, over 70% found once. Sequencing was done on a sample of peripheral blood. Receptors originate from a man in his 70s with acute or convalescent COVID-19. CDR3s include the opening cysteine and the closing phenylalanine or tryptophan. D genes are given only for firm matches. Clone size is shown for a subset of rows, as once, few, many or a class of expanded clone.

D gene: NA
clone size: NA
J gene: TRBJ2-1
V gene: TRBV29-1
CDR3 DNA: TGCAGCGTTGTGGTCCTGAGAAATGAGCAGTTCTTC
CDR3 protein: CSVVVLRNEQFF

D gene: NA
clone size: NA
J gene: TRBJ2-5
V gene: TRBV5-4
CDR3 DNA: TGTGCCAGCAGCTCCGGAGGGACCCCCCGGCTAGAGACCCAGTACTTC
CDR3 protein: CASSSGGTPRLETQYF

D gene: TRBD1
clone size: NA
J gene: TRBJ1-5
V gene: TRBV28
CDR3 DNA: TGTGCCAGCAGTTTCGGGACAGGATGGGATCAGCCCCAGCATTTT
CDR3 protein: CASSFGTGWDQPQHF

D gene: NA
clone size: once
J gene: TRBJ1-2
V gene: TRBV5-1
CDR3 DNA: TGCGCCAGCAGCCATCCTGTGGAGACAGGCTATGGCTACACCTTC
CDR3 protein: CASSHPVETGYGYTF

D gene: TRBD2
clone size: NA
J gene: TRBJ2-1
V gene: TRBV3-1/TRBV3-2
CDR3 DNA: TGTGCCAGCAGCCAGAGGACTAGAGTCGCCTACAATGAGCAGTTCTTC
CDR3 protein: CASSQRTRVAYNEQFF

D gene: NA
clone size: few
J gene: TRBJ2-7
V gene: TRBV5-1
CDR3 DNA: TGCGCCAGCAGCTTGCGAGGCTACGAGCAGTACTTC
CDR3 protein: CASSLRGYEQYF

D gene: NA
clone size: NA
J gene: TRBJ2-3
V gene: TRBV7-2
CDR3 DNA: TGTGCCAGCAGCTTACGGGTAGGGGGAAGCACAGATACGCAGTATTTT
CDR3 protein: CASSLRVGGSTDTQYF

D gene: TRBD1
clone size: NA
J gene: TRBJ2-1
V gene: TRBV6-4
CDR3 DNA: TGTGCCAGCAGTGGGAGCGGTGGGCAGGGGGTCTACAATGAGCAGTTCTTC
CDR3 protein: CASSGSGGQGVYNEQFF

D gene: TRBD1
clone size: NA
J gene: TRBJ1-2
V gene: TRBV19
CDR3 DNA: TGTGCCAGTAGGGGGACAGGGGGCTATGGCTACACCTTC
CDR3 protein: CASRGTGGYGYTF

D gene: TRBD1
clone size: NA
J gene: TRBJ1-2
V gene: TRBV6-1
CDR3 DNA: TGTGCCAGCAGTGACGGGGGACAGGGCACTTCTTTATATGGCTACACCTTC
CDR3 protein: CASSDGGQGTSLYGYTF

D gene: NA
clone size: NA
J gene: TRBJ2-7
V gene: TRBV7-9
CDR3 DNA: TGTGCCAGCAGCTTATGGACAGACTACGAGCAGTACTTC
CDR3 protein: CASSLWTDYEQYF

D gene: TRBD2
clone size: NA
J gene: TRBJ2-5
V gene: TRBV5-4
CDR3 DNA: TGTGCCAGCAGCTTCAGCGGGAGCCCCCAAGAGACCCAGTACTTC
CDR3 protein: CASSFSGSPQETQYF

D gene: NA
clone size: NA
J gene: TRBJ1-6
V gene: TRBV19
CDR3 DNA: TGTGCCAGTAGTATTACAGGGAATTCACCCCTCCACTTT
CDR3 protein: CASSITGNSPLHF

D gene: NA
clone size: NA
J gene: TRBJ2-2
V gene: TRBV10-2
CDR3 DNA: TGCGCCAGCAGTGACAGCGCATCGAACACCGGGGAGCTGTTTTTT
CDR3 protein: CASSDSASNTGELFF

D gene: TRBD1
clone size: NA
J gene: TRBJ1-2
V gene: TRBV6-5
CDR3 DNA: TGTGCCAGCACTAGGACGGGACAGGGAGATGGCTACACCTTC
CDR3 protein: CASTRTGQGDGYTF

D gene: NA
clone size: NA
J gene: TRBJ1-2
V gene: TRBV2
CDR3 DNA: TGTGCCAGCAGTGGATACAGCTATGGCTACACCTTC
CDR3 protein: CASSGYSYGYTF

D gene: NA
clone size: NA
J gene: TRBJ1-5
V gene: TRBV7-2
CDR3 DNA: TGTGCCAGCAGCTTAGGTGCAGGGCTATTAACCCAGCCCCAGCATTTT
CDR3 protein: CASSLGAGLLTQPQHF

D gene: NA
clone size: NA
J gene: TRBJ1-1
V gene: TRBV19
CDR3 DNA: TGTGCCAGTAGTCGTCGGGGGGTCACTGAAGCTTTCTTT
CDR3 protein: CASSRRGVTEAFF